One sample yielded the 16 T cell receptor beta chains listed below, sequenced in a study of blood T cell repertoires in COVID-19. The protocol was immunoSEQ multiplex PCR, while the TCRdb copy is restricted to in-frame clones and leaves out a portion. The sample holds approximately 120,000 clones, approximately 90% seen once. The sequencing sample was made of peripheral blood. Source of these receptors: a human donor in a cohort sampled during active COVID-19.

This chain's CDR3 is CASTGGRQPQHF. The CDR3 nucleotides read TGTGCCAGCACCGGAGGGAGGCAGCCCCAGCATTTT. The chain employs TRBV2 and TRBJ1-5; D gene uncertain. V was cut by 7 bases and J by 7 bases, with 11 bases left in between. The CDR3 consists of 12 residues. Per germline, CDR1 SNHLY and CDR2 FYNNEI. Based on the CDR3 plus reference TRBV2 and TRBJ1-5, the full variable domain is EPEVTQTPSHQVTQMGQEVILRCVPISNHLYFYWYRQILGQKVEFLVSFYNNEISEKSEIFDDQFSVERPDGSNFTLKIRSTKLEDSAMYFCASTGGRQPQHFGDGTRLSIL.

This chain joins TRBV7-9 and TRBJ2-1, with 12 bases matching TRBD1. V lost 3 bases, J lost 3 bases, and 3 bases stayed unmatched. There are 16 residues in the CDR3. The germline gives CDR1 SEHNR, CDR2 FQNEAQ (reference sequence). The CDR3 reads CASSLGQGAIYNEQFF. Written as DNA, the CDR3 is TGTGCCAGCAGCTTGGGACAGGGGGCGATCTACAATGAGCAGTTCTTC.

The table lists this clone with a count of one. The J gene is TRBJ1-2, the V gene TRBV29-1; the match to TRBD1 covers 8 bases. The CDR3 sequence is 13 residues long. The V gene end was trimmed by 6 bases and the J gene end by 5 bases; junction bases not matched to a gene: 8. Germline V gene sequence: CDR1 SQVTM, CDR2 ANQGSEA. The CDR3 spells CSVGQGAGYGYTF. As DNA, the CDR3 is TGCAGCGTAGGGCAGGGGGCCGGGTATGGCTACACCTTC.

The V call is TRBV11-3, the J call TRBJ2-5; TRBD2 agrees at 8 bases. After removal of 3 bases from V and 1 base from J, the junction contained 10 bases not matched to a gene. This CDR3 is 17 amino acids long. The germline V gene has CDR1 SGHNT and CDR2 YENEEA. DNA for the CDR3: TGTGCCAGCAGCTTCGGTTTGTCGAGCGGGGGCCAAGAGACCCAGTACTTC. The encoded protein is CASSFGLSSGGQETQYF.

The chain links TRBV19 to TRBJ2-1, with 9 bases that match TRBD2. V was pared by 5 bases and J by 4 bases, with 3 bases of the junction left unmatched. This CDR3 is built from 14 residues. In germline, CDR1 is LNHDA, CDR2 SQIVND (reference sequence). The CDR3 loop reads CASSGLALYNEQFF. The CDR3 coding sequence is TGTGCCAGTAGTGGACTAGCGTTGTACAATGAGCAGTTCTTC.

Here the CDR3 DNA reads TGCGCCAGCAGCTTTGGCCGGGTAGGCAATGAGCAGTTCTTC. As protein: CASSFGRVGNEQFF. The V call is TRBV5-1, the J call TRBJ2-1; no reliable D call. The CDR3 is 14 residues long. V was trimmed by 2 bases and J by 6 bases, leaving 12 bases between them. Germline V gene sequence: CDR1 SGHRS, CDR2 YFSETQ.

This chain links TRBV28 with TRBJ1-4; possible D gene TRBD1, 6 bases. With 6 bases removed from V and 7 bases from J, the gap between germline ends came to 15 bases. Germline loops: CDR1 MDHEN, CDR2 SYDVKM. This CDR3 comprises 14 residues. The CDR3 loop is CASRRTQGGEKLFF. As DNA, the CDR3 is TGTGCCAGCAGACGCACACAGGGCGGTGAAAAACTGTTTTTT. Drawing the rest from reference TRBV28 and TRBJ1-4, the complete variable domain is DVKVTQSSRYLVKRTGEKVFLECVQDMDHENMFWYRQDPGLGLRLIYFSYDVKMKEKGDIPEGYSVSREKKERFSLILESASTNQTSMYLCASRRTQGGEKLFFGSGTQLSVL.

This clone came up once. The J gene is TRBJ2-2, the V gene TRBV7-3, with TRBD1 matching 8 bases. This CDR3 region has 14 residues. Germline V gives CDR1 SGHTA, CDR2 FQGTGA. V lost 5 bases to trimming and J lost 4 bases; unmatched junction nucleotides: 3. The CDR3: CASSTGQATGELFF. In DNA form, the CDR3 reads TGTGCCAGCAGCACGGGACAGGCCACCGGGGAGCTGTTTTTT.

The V and J genes are TRBV4-1 and TRBJ2-7; TRBD1 is a possible D gene (6 bases). V lost 0 bases and J lost 3, with 12 bases in between. Germline CDR1 and CDR2: MGHRA and YSYEKL. This CDR3 is 15 amino acids long. CDR3 coding DNA: TGCGCCAGCAGCCAAGATAGTGAGGGGGTCTACGAGCAGTACTTC. Protein product: CASSQDSEGVYEQYF.

V is TRBV15 and J is TRBJ1-1, with 10 nucleotides matching TRBD1. V gave up 4 bases and J gave up 5 bases; unmatched junction bases: 7. Germline V lookup: CDR1 LNHNV, CDR2 YYDKDF (reference sequence). The CDR3 loop spans 15 amino acids. The CDR3 loop is CATSTPPGQGTEAFF. DNA of the CDR3: TGTGCCACCAGCACTCCCCCGGGACAGGGGACTGAAGCTTTCTTT. Full variable domain (outside the CDR3, taken from reference TRBV15 and TRBJ1-1): DAMVIQNPRYQVTQFGKPVTLSCSQTLNHNVMYWYQQKSSQAPKLLFHYYDKDFNNEADTPDNFQSRRPNTSFCFLDIRSPGLGDTAMYLCATSTPPGQGTEAFFGQGTRLTVV.

The chain has TRBV28 and TRBJ1-1; maybe TRBD1 (5 bases). CDR3 length: 13 amino acids. V gave up 6 bases and J gave up 0 bases, with 8 bases separating them. The germline gives CDR1 MDHEN, CDR2 SYDVKM. The CDR3 sequence: CASRSTVNTEAFF. The CDR3 bases are TGTGCCAGCAGATCGACAGTGAACACTGAAGCTTTCTTT. Full variable domain (remainder filled in from reference TRBV28 and TRBJ1-1): DVKVTQSSRYLVKRTGEKVFLECVQDMDHENMFWYRQDPGLGLRLIYFSYDVKMKEKGDIPEGYSVSREKKERFSLILESASTNQTSMYLCASRSTVNTEAFFGQGTRLTVV.

V usage is TRBV5-8 and J usage is TRBJ2-5; D possibly corresponds to TRBD2 (5 bases). V gave up 0 bases and J gave up 2 bases, with 11 bases separating them. In germline, CDR1 is SGHTS, CDR2 YDEGEE. This CDR3 region has 15 residues. CDR3 residues: CASSLGFPGQETQYF. CDR3 DNA: TGTGCCAGCAGCTTGGGGTTTCCGGGACAAGAGACCCAGTACTTC.

The chain is built from TRBV5-1 and TRBJ2-3, with D perhaps TRBD2 (5 bases). CDR3 length: 17 amino acids. With 0 bases removed from V and 0 bases from J, the gap between germline ends came to 14 bases. Germline V gene data show CDR1 as SGHRS and CDR2 as YFSETQ. CDR3 nucleotide sequence: TGCGCCAGCAGCTTGGATCTAGCATGGGCTAGCACAGATACGCAGTATTTT. Translating gives CASSLDLAWASTDTQYF.

The rearrangement links TRBV5-1 to TRBJ2-3, with TRBD2 matching 7 bases. The V segment lost 0 bases and the J segment 5 bases; nucleotides outside the gene matches: 3. CDR1 is SGHRS, CDR2 YFSETQ, per germline. CDR3 length equals 14 residues. CDR3 sequence: CASSLAAGVDTQYF. The CDR3 DNA sequence: TGCGCCAGCAGCTTGGCCGCGGGGGTAGATACGCAGTATTTT.

The chain links TRBV19 to TRBJ2-7, with 9 bases lining up with TRBD2. V shed 4 bases, J shed 0 bases, and the junction held 4 bases outside the gene matches. The CDR3 totals 15 residues. The germline V gene has CDR1 LNHDA and CDR2 SQIVND (reference sequence). The CDR3 region has the DNA TGTGCCAGTAGTAAGACTAGCGGATTCTCCTACGAGCAGTACTTC. Encoded protein: CASSKTSGFSYEQYF.

The CDR3 spells CASSWDRYNSPLHF. The CDR3 coding sequence is TGTGCCAGCAGCTGGGACAGGTATAATTCACCCCTCCACTTT. This rearrangement joins TRBV3-1 (or the pseudogene TRBV3-2) to TRBJ1-6, with 8 bases fitting TRBD1. V lost 5 bases, J lost 4 bases, and 1 base stayed unmatched. CDR1 and CDR2 (germline): LGHDT, YNNKEL (reference sequence). The CDR3 extends over 14 amino acids.